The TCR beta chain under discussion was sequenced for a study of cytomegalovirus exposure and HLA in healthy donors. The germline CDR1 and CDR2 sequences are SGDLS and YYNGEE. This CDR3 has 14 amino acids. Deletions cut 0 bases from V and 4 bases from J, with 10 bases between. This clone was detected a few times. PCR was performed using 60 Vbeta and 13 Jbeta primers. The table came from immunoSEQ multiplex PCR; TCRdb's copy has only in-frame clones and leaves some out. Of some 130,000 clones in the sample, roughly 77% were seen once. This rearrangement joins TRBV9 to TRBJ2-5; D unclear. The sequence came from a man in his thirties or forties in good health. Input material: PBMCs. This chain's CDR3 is CASSVGSSAETQYF. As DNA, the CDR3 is TGTGCCAGCAGCGTAGGTTCTAGTGCAGAGACCCAGTACTTC.